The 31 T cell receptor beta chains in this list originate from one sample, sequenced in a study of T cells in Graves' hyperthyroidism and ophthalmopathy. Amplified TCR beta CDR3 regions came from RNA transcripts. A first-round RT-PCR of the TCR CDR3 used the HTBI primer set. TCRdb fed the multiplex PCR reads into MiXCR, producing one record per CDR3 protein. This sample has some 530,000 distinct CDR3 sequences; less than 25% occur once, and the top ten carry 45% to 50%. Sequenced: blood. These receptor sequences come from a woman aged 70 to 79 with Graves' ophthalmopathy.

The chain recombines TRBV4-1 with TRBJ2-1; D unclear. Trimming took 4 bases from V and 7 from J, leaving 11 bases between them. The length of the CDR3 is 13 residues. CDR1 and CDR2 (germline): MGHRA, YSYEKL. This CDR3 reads CASSLLPWNEQFF. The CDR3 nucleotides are TGCGCCAGCAGCCTACTACCGTGGAATGAGCAGTTCTTC.

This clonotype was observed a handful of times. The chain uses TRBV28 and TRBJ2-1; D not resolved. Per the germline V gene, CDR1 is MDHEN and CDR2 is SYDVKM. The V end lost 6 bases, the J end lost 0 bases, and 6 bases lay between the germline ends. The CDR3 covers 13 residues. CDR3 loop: CASRPASYNEQFF. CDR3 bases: TGTGCCAGCAGGCCCGCCTCCTACAATGAGCAGTTCTTC.

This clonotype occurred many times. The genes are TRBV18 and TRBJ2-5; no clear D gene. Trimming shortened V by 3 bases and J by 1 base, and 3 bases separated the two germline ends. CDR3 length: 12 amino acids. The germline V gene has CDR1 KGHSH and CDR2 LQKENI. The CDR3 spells CASSPLQETQYF. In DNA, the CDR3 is TGTGCCAGCTCACCCCTCCAAGAGACCCAGTACTTC.

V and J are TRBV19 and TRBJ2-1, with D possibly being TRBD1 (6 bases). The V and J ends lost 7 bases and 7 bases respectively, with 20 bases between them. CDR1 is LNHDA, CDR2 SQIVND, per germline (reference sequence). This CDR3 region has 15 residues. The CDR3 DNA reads TGTGCCAGTAATCCAAGGGGGAGAGACTGGAATGAGCAGTTCTTC. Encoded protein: CASNPRGRDWNEQFF.

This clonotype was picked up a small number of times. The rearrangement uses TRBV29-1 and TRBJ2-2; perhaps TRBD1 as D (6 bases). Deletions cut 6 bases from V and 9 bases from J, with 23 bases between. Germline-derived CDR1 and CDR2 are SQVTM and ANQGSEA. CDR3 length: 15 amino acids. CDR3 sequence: CSVKSFTGSSRELFF. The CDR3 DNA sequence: TGCAGCGTCAAATCCTTTACAGGGAGTTCGAGGGAGCTGTTTTTT.

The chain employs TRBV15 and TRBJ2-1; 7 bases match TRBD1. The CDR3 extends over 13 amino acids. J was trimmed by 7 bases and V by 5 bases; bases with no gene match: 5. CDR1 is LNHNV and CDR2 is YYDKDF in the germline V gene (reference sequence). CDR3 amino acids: CATSSGQRNEQFF. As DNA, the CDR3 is TGTGCCACCAGCTCGGGACAGAGAAATGAGCAGTTCTTC. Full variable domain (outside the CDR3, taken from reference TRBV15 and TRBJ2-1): DAMVIQNPRYQVTQFGKPVTLSCSQTLNHNVMYWYQQKSSQAPKLLFHYYDKDFNNEADTPDNFQSRRPNTSFCFLDIRSPGLGDTAMYLCATSSGQRNEQFFGPGTRLTVL.

This CDR3 is CASSLGSGSRSYEQYF. The CDR3, as DNA: TGTGCCAGCAGCTTAGGGAGCGGGAGTAGGTCCTACGAGCAGTACTTC. J is TRBJ2-7 and V is TRBV11-2; 8 bases are a match to TRBD2. From germline, CDR1 is SGHAT and CDR2 FQNNGV. Trimming took 1 base from V and 1 from J; bases not matched to a gene: 6. This CDR3 is built from 16 residues.

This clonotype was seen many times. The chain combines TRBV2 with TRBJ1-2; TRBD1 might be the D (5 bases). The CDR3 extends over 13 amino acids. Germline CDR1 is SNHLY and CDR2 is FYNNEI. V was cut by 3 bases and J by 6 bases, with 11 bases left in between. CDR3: CASSETRADGYTF. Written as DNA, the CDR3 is TGTGCCAGCAGTGAGACCAGGGCTGATGGCTACACCTTC. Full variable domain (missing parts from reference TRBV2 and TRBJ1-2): EPEVTQTPSHQVTQMGQEVILRCVPISNHLYFYWYRQILGQKVEFLVSFYNNEISEKSEIFDDQFSVERPDGSNFTLKIRSTKLEDSAMYFCASSETRADGYTFGSGTRLTVV.

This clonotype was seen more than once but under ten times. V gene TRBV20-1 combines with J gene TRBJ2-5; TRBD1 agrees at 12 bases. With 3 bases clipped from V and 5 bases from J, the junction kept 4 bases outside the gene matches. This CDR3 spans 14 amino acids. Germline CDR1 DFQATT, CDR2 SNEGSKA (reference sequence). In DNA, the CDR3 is TGCAGTGCTAGGGGGACAGGGGGCCGGGAGACCCAGTACTTC. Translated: CSARGTGGRETQYF.

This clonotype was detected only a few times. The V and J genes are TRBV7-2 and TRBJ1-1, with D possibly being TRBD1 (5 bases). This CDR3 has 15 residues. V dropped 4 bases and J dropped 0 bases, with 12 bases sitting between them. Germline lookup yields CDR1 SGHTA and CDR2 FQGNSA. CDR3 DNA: TGTGCCAGCAGCTCTAGGACACCTTTGAACACTGAAGCTTTCTTT. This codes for CASSSRTPLNTEAFF.

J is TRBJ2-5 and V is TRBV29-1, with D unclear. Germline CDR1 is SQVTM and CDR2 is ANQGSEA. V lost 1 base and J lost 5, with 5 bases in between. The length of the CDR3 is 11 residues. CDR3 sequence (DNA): TGCAGCGTTGAAGTGTGGGAGACCCAGTACTTC. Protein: CSVEVWETQYF.

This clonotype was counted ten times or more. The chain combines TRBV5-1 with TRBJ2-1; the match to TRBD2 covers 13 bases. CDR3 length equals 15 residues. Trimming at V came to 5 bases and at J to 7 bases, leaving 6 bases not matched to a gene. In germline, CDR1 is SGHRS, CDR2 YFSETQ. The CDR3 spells CASRPGTSGMNEQFF. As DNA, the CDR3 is TGCGCCAGCAGGCCGGGGACTAGCGGGATGAATGAGCAGTTCTTC.

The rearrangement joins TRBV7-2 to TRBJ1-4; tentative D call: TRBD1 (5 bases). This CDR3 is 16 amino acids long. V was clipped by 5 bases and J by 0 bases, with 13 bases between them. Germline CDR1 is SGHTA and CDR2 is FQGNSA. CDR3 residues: CASSKDSDATNEKLFF. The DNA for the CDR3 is TGTGCCAGCAGCAAAGACAGCGATGCAACTAATGAAAAACTGTTTTTT. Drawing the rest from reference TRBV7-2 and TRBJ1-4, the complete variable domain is GAGVSQSPSNKVTEKGKDVELRCDPISGHTALYWYRQSLGQGLEFLIYFQGNSAPDKSGLPSDRFSAERTGGSVSTLTIQRTQQEDSAVYLCASSKDSDATNEKLFFGSGTQLSVL.

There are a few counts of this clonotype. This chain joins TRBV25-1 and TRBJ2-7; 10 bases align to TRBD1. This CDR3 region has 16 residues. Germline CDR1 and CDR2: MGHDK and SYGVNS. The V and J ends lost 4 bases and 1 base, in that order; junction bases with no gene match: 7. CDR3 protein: CASSASDRGISYEQYF. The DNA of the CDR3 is TGTGCCAGCAGTGCATCGGACAGGGGGATTTCCTACGAGCAGTACTTC.

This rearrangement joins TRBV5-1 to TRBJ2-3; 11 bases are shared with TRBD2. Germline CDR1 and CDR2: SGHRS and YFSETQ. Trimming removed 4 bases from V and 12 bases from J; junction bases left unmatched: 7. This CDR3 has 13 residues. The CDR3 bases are TGCGCCAGCAGCCCACTAGCGGGAGAATCTCAGTATTTT. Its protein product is CASSPLAGESQYF.

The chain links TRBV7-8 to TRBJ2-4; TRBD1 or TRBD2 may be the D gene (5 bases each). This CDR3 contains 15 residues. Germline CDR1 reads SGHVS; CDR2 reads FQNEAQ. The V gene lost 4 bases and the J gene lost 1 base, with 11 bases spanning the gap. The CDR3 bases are TGTGCCAGCAGCTCGAGGTGGGGGGCCAAAAACATTCAGTACTTC. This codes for CASSSRWGAKNIQYF.

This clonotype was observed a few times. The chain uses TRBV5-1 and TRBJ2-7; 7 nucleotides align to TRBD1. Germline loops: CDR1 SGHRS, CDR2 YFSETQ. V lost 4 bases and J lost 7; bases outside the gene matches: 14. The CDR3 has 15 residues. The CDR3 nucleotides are TGCGCCAGCAGCACCGGTAAGGGGGCGCGTGAGGAGCAGTACTTC. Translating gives CASSTGKGAREEQYF.

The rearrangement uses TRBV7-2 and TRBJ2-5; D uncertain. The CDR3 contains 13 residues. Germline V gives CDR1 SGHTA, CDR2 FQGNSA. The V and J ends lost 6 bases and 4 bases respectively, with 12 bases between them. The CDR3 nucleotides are TGTGCCAGCAGAAATCCCGGCTTAGAGACCCAGTACTTC. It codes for CASRNPGLETQYF.

The CDR3 DNA reads as TGTGCCAGCCGAGATGTGAACACTGAAGCTTTCTTT. This sequence encodes CASRDVNTEAFF. The genes are TRBV3-1 and TRBJ1-1, with D unresolved. The V end lost 8 bases, the J end lost 0 bases, and 7 bases lay between the germline ends. This CDR3 is built from 12 residues. Germline-derived CDR1 and CDR2 are LGHDT and YNNKEL (reference sequence).

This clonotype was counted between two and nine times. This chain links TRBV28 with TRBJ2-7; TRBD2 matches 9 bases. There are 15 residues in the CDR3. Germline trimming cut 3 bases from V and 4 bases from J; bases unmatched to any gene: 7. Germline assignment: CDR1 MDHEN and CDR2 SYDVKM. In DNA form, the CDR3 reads TGTGCCAGCAGTTTTTCTAGCGGGAAAGAATACGAGCAGTACTTC. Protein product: CASSFSSGKEYEQYF.

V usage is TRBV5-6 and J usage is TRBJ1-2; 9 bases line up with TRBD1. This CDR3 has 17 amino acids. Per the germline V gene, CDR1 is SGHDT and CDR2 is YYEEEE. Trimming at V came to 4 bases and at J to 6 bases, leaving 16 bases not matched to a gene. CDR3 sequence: CASSKRDRVTKLHGYTF. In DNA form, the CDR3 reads TGTGCCAGCAGCAAAAGGGACAGGGTAACCAAACTCCATGGCTACACCTTC.

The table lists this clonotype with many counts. The CDR3 is CASINRGLGNTEAFF. CDR3 nucleotides: TGTGCCAGCATCAACAGGGGGCTCGGGAACACTGAAGCTTTCTTT. The chain has TRBV6-1 and TRBJ1-1, with 9 nucleotides matching TRBD1. V trimming: 7 bases; J trimming: 1 base; junction bases outside the gene matches: 7. Germline-derived CDR1 and CDR2 are MNHNS and SASEGT. The CDR3 runs to 15 residues.

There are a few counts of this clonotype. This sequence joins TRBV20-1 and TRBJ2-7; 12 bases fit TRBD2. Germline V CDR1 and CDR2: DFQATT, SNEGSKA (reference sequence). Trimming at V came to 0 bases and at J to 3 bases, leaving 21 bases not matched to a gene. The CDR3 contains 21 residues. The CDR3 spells CSAREPLTSGRRTSHLYEQYF. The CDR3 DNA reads TGCAGTGCTAGAGAGCCACTTACTAGCGGGAGGAGAACATCCCATCTCTACGAGCAGTACTTC.

CDR3 coding DNA: TGTGCTAGTGGTTTGGGTTTTGGCTACACCTTC. Amino acids: CASGLGFGYTF. The chain recombines TRBV12-5 with TRBJ1-2; D is ambiguous. V dropped 1 base and J dropped 7 bases, with 4 bases sitting between them. Germline loops: CDR1 LGHNT, CDR2 FRNRAP. The CDR3 is 11 amino acids.

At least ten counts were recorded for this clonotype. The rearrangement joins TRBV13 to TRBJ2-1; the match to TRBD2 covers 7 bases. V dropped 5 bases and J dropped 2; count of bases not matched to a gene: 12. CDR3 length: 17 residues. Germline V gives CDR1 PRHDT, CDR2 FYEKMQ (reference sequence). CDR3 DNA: TGTGCCAGCAGCAACAAGGGCGGGAGAGGGGCCTACAATGAGCAGTTCTTC. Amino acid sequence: CASSNKGGRGAYNEQFF.

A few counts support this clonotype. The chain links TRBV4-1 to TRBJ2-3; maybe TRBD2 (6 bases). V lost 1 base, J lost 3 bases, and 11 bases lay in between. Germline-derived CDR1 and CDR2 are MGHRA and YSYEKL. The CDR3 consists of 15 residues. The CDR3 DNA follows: TGCGCCAGCAGCCAAGTTGGGGGGTTAACAGATACGCAGTATTTT. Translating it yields CASSQVGGLTDTQYF.

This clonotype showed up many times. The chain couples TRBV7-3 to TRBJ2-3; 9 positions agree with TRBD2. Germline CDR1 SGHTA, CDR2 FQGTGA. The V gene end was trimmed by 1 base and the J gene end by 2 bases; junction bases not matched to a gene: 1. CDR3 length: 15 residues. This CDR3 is CASSLSGRATDTQYF. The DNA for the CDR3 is TGTGCCAGCAGCTTAAGCGGGAGGGCCACAGATACGCAGTATTTT. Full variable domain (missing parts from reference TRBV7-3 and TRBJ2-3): GAGVSQTPSNKVTEKGKYVELRCDPISGHTALYWYRQSLGQGPEFLIYFQGTGAADDSGLPNDRFFAVRPEGSVSTLKIQRTERGDSAVYLCASSLSGRATDTQYFGPGTRLTVL.

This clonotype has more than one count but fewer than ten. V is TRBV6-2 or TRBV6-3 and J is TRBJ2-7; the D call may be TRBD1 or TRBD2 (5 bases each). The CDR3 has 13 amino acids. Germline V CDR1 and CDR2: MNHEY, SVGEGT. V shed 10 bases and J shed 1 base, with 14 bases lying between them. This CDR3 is CATSRDASYEQYF. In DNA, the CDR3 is TGTGCCACCAGCCGGGACGCTTCCTACGAGCAGTACTTC.

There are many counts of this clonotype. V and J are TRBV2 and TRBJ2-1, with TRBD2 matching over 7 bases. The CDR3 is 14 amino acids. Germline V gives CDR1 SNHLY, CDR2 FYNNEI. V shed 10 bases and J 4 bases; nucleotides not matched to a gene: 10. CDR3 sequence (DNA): TGTGCCACCCCCTTGCGGGGGAAATACAATGAGCAGTTCTTC. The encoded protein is CATPLRGKYNEQFF.

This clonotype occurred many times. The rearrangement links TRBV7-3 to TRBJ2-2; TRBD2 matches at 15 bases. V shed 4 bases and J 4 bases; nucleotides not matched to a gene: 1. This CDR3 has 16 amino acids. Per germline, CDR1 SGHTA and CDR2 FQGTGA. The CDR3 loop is CASSSGLAGGTGELFF. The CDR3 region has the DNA TGTGCCAGCAGCTCGGGACTAGCGGGAGGCACCGGGGAGCTGTTTTTT.

The CDR3 nucleotides are TGTGCCAGCAGCCTACAGACAGGGGGCTATGGCTACACCTTC. This translates into CASSLQTGGYGYTF. The rearrangement joins TRBV5-5 to TRBJ1-2; TRBD1 agrees at 9 bases. The CDR3 has 14 amino acids. Per the germline V gene, CDR1 is SGHKS and CDR2 is YYEKEE (reference sequence). V shed 4 bases, J shed 4 bases, and the junction held 5 bases outside the gene matches. Looking up the rest from reference TRBV5-5 and TRBJ1-2 gives the full variable domain: DAGVTQSPTHLIKTRGQQVTLRCSPISGHKSVSWYQQVLGQGPQFIFQYYEKEERGRGNFPDRFSARQFPNYSSELNVNALLLGDSALYLCASSLQTGGYGYTFGSGTRLTVV.